These 28 T cell receptor beta chains were all obtained from the same sample, sequenced in a study of CD8 T cells in Susac syndrome. The RNA, roughly 0.5 to 1 ug, was put through reverse transcription using random hexamers. One entry per CDR3 protein results from TCRdb running MiXCR on the immunoSEQ multiplex PCR reads. The sample includes about 300,000 distinct CDR3 sequences, about 91% seen only once; the top ten take roughly 0.07%. Sequenced sample: CD4+ T cells from PBMCs. These receptors were obtained from a human donor with multiple sclerosis.

The chain combines TRBV6-5 with TRBJ2-1, with 7 bases lining up with TRBD1. Losses at the gene ends were 5 bases for V and 12 bases for J; bases not matched to a gene: 4. This CDR3 is built from 11 residues. Germline V CDR1 and CDR2: MNHEY, SVGAGI. CDR3 coding DNA: TGTGCCAGCAGTAGACAGGGTACGCAGTTCTTC. Its translation is CASSRQGTQFF.

Concerning this clonotype: The junction departs from germline at one end; a sequencing error may be responsible. The V call is TRBV30, the J call TRBJ2-5, with 12 bases that match TRBD2. The length of the CDR3 is 14 residues. The germline V gene has CDR1 GTSNPN and CDR2 SVGIG (reference sequence). Here the CDR3 DNA reads TGTGCCTGGAGTCCACTTAGGACTAGCGGGGAGACGAACTTC. Amino acids: CAWSPLRTSGETNF.

This chain joins TRBV7-2 and TRBJ2-4; 7 positions match TRBD1. V shed 1 base, J shed 2 bases, and the junction held 2 bases outside the gene matches. Germline lookup yields CDR1 SGHTA and CDR2 FQGNSA. The CDR3 has 15 amino acids. The CDR3 DNA is TGTGCCAGCAGCTTAGACAGGGGCTCCAAAAACATTCAGTACTTC. Its protein is CASSLDRGSKNIQYF.

This clonotype was seen only a few times. The chain employs TRBV4-1 and TRBJ2-7; 10 positions agree with TRBD1. CDR1 and CDR2 from the germline V gene are MGHRA and YSYEKL. V trimming: 4 bases; J trimming: 5 bases; junction bases outside the gene matches: 8. CDR3 length: 15 residues. CDR3 DNA sequence: TGCGCCAGCAGCCTCCAGACAGGGGGCTTGGACGAGCAGTACTTC. This translates into CASSLQTGGLDEQYF.

The CDR3 DNA sequence: TGTGCCAGCAGCCAGGGGCCGCTTCAAGATCAGCCCCAGCATTTT. It codes for CASSQGPLQDQPQHF. This chain joins TRBV3-1 and TRBJ1-5, with a possible D match to TRBD1 (5 bases). The CDR3 runs to 15 residues. Per germline, CDR1 LGHDT and CDR2 YNNKEL (reference sequence). V shed 3 bases and J shed 5 bases, with 14 bases lying between them.

The chain has TRBV11-2 and TRBJ2-7; 10 positions agree with TRBD1. The CDR3 extends over 16 amino acids. Per germline, CDR1 SGHAT and CDR2 FQNNGV. The V and J ends lost 2 bases and 6 bases, in that order; junction bases with no gene match: 10. This CDR3 is CASSLNSGTGAGEQYF. The CDR3 DNA reads TGTGCCAGCAGCTTAAACTCGGGGACAGGGGCTGGCGAGCAGTACTTC.

Written as DNA, the CDR3 is TGTGCCATCAGTACGGACAGGGCGAGGGAGCAGTACTTC. This sequence encodes CAISTDRAREQYF. The chain is built from TRBV10-3 and TRBJ2-7; 8 bases line up with TRBD1. This CDR3 contains 13 residues. Trimming took 5 bases from V and 7 from J; bases not matched to a gene: 7. From germline, CDR1 is ENHRY and CDR2 SYGVKD.

The chain carries TRBV7-9 and TRBJ2-3; 11 nucleotides line up with TRBD2. This CDR3 contains 16 residues. The V gene's germline CDR1 is SEHNR and CDR2 FQNEAQ (reference sequence). Germline trimming cut 0 bases from V and 6 bases from J; bases unmatched to any gene: 5. In DNA form, the CDR3 reads TGTGCCAGCAGCTTAGCCCAACTAGCGGGAGTCGATACGCAGTATTTT. Translating it yields CASSLAQLAGVDTQYF.

The chain links TRBV6-1 to TRBJ2-2; maybe TRBD2 (5 bases). CDR3 length: 15 residues. Between the trimmed V and J ends, which lost 6 bases and 0 bases, there was a span of 11 bases. Germline V gene data show CDR1 as MNHNS and CDR2 as SASEGT. This CDR3 is CASSWELANTGELFF. In DNA form, the CDR3 reads TGTGCCAGCAGCTGGGAGCTAGCGAACACCGGGGAGCTGTTTTTT.

The chain has TRBV7-8 and TRBJ1-5; tentative D call: TRBD1 (5 bases). The CDR3 is made up of 16 amino acids. Per the germline V gene, CDR1 is SGHVS and CDR2 is FQNEAQ. Trimming took 1 base from V and 2 from J, leaving 12 bases between them. The CDR3 sequence: CASSLGERQRNQPQHF. Here the CDR3 DNA reads TGTGCCAGCAGCTTAGGGGAAAGACAGCGCAATCAGCCCCAGCATTTT.

The chain has TRBV20-1 and TRBJ2-6, with D perhaps matching TRBD1 or TRBD2 (5 bases each). This CDR3 region has 16 residues. Germline V gives CDR1 DFQATT, CDR2 SNEGSKA (reference sequence). Trimming took off 4 bases at V and 0 bases at J, with 13 bases between the two ends. The CDR3, as DNA: TGCAGTGCTACCGGGACGGAGCTCTCTGGGGCCAACGTCCTGACTTTC. Translation gives CSATGTELSGANVLTF.

The chain is built from TRBV20-1 and TRBJ2-1; D is ambiguous. With 1 base removed from V and 8 bases from J, the gap between germline ends came to 9 bases. The CDR3 extends over 12 amino acids. Germline V gene lookup returns CDR1 DFQATT and CDR2 SNEGSKA (reference sequence). Here the CDR3 reads CSARVGMDEQFF. CDR3 sequence (DNA): TGCAGTGCTAGAGTGGGAATGGATGAGCAGTTCTTC.

This chain uses TRBV9 with TRBJ2-2; D may be TRBD1 (5 bases). Germline V gene lookup returns CDR1 SGDLS and CDR2 YYNGEE. CDR3 size: 14 residues. Trimming left V 2 bases short and J 4 bases short, with 9 bases between. The CDR3 DNA follows: TGTGCCAGCAGCGTTCAGGGCTCCACCGGGGAGCTGTTTTTT. This translates into CASSVQGSTGELFF.

This clonotype was counted a single time. This chain links TRBV7-3 with TRBJ2-3; the D gene is possibly TRBD1 (5 bases). There are 14 residues in the CDR3. The germline V and J ends were trimmed by 3 bases and 2 bases, with 9 bases remaining between them. From germline, CDR1 is SGHTA and CDR2 FQGTGA. CDR3 loop: CASSFDRTTDTQYF. In DNA form, the CDR3 reads TGTGCCAGCAGCTTTGACAGAACCACAGATACGCAGTATTTT.

This chain joins TRBV6-1 and TRBJ1-2; tentatively, D is TRBD1 (6 bases). The CDR3 runs to 14 residues. Trimming took off 6 bases at V and 3 bases at J, with 14 bases between the two ends. Per germline, CDR1 MNHNS and CDR2 SASEGT. CDR3 residues: CASSRDPGDYGYTF. The DNA for the CDR3 is TGTGCCAGCAGCCGGGACCCAGGGGACTATGGCTACACCTTC.

The rearrangement uses TRBV29-1 and TRBJ2-3; tentatively, D is TRBD1 (6 bases). Trimming pared 1 base from V and 0 bases from J, leaving 8 bases between. The CDR3 loop spans 14 amino acids. From germline, CDR1 is SQVTM and CDR2 ANQGSEA. The chain's CDR3 is CSVEGTASTDTQYF. The CDR3 region has the DNA TGCAGCGTTGAAGGGACAGCTAGCACAGATACGCAGTATTTT.

This clonotype was seen a few times. V usage is TRBV29-1 and J usage is TRBJ2-3; 8 nucleotides line up with TRBD2. Trimming cost V 7 bases and J 1 base; bases outside gene matches: 4. Germline CDR1 and CDR2: SQVTM and ANQGSEA. The CDR3 runs to 13 residues. The CDR3 DNA reads as TGCAGCGGAGGACTAGCCCGCACAGATACGCAGTATTTT. Its translation is CSGGLARTDTQYF.

This chain links TRBV12-3 or TRBV12-4 with TRBJ2-7, with D perhaps matching TRBD1 (5 bases). The CDR3 runs 14 residues. Trimming shortened V by 3 bases and J by 7 bases, and 16 bases separated the two germline ends. CDR3 nucleotide sequence: TGTGCCAGCAGTTTTGTGGCAGGGCCTGGGGAGCAGTACTTC. As protein: CASSFVAGPGEQYF.

The gene calls are TRBV19 and TRBJ2-5; D unresolved. CDR1 and CDR2 (germline): LNHDA, SQIVND (reference sequence). V lost 0 bases and J lost 5, with 10 bases in between. CDR3 length: 14 amino acids. The CDR3 DNA sequence: TGTGCCAGTAGTATAGAGGGCGGTTTGGAGACCCAGTACTTC. Its protein product is CASSIEGGLETQYF.

The chain uses TRBV6-2 or TRBV6-3 and TRBJ2-7, with no clear D. Between the trimmed V and J ends, which lost 2 bases and 0 bases, there was a span of 5 bases. In germline, CDR1 is MNHEY, CDR2 SVGEGT. The CDR3 is 13 residues long. CDR3 sequence reads: CASSYLSSYEQYF. CDR3 nucleotides: TGTGCCAGCAGTTACCTGAGCTCCTACGAGCAGTACTTC.

The chain combines TRBV5-4 with TRBJ1-6; 7 positions match TRBD1. CDR3 length: 16 residues. The germline gives CDR1 SGHNT, CDR2 YYREEE (reference sequence). The J segment lost 7 bases and the V segment lost 2 bases, leaving 9 bases of the junction unmatched. CDR3: CASSFWPGQRNSPLHF. In DNA, the CDR3 is TGTGCCAGCAGCTTCTGGCCGGGACAGAGAAATTCACCCCTCCACTTT.

The CDR3 sequence: CASSAGPLGHEQYF. The CDR3, as DNA: TGTGCCAGTAGTGCGGGACCCCTGGGCCACGAGCAGTACTTC. This chain connects TRBV19 to TRBJ2-7, with D perhaps TRBD2 (6 bases). Trimming removed 5 bases at V and 5 bases at J, with 16 bases between. CDR3 length: 14 amino acids. The V gene's germline CDR1 is LNHDA and CDR2 SQIVND (reference sequence).

The J gene is TRBJ2-7, the V gene TRBV6-2 or TRBV6-3, with 11 bases matching TRBD2. Germline V lookup: CDR1 MNHEY, CDR2 SVGEGT. V was clipped by 10 bases and J by 2 bases; unmatched bases: 4. The CDR3 runs 13 residues. CDR3 region: CATLTSGTYEQYF. As DNA, the CDR3 is TGTGCCACCCTGACTAGCGGGACCTACGAGCAGTACTTC.

This rearrangement joins TRBV6-6 to TRBJ1-1; D uncertain. The CDR3 runs 12 residues. The V end lost 7 bases, the J end lost 4 bases, and 10 bases lay between the germline ends. Germline lookup yields CDR1 MNHNY and CDR2 SVGAGI (reference sequence). The CDR3 bases are TGTGCCAGCACGCGGATCATCACTGAAGCTTTCTTT. It is translated as CASTRIITEAFF.

The J gene is TRBJ2-3, the V gene TRBV5-1, with D tentatively TRBD2 (5 bases). V lost 4 bases and J lost 4, with 19 bases in between. The CDR3 covers 16 residues. CDR1 and CDR2 (germline): SGHRS, YFSETQ. In DNA form, the CDR3 reads TGCGCCAGCAGCCGATTCGGGGAGTTAGGAGCAGATACGCAGTATTTT. This gives the protein CASSRFGELGADTQYF.

CDR3 DNA sequence: TGCGCCAGCAGGGAAGCGGGGGCGGCCCACAATGAGCAGTTCTTC. This gives the protein CASREAGAAHNEQFF. This chain connects TRBV5-1 to TRBJ2-1; 8 bases line up with TRBD2. CDR1 and CDR2 from the germline V gene are SGHRS and YFSETQ. This CDR3 region has 15 residues. The V segment lost 5 bases and the J segment 5 bases; nucleotides outside the gene matches: 9. Full variable domain (remainder filled in from reference TRBV5-1 and TRBJ2-1): KAGVTQTPRYLIKTRGQQVTLSCSPISGHRSVSWYQQTPGQGLQFLFEYFSETQRNKGNFPGRFSGRQFSNSRSEMNVSTLELGDSALYLCASREAGAAHNEQFFGPGTRLTVL.

The J gene is TRBJ1-1, the V gene TRBV15; 7 bases line up with TRBD1. CDR3 length equals 17 residues. CDR1 is LNHNV, CDR2 YYDKDF, per germline (reference sequence). V lost 1 base to trimming and J lost 4 bases; unmatched junction nucleotides: 12. DNA of the CDR3: TGTGCCACCAGCAGAGTAAGGGGGCTTGAGAGGACCACTGAAGCTTTCTTT. Encoded protein: CATSRVRGLERTTEAFF.

This chain joins TRBV29-1 and TRBJ2-7; TRBD1 matches 11 bases. The CDR3 extends over 13 amino acids. Per germline, CDR1 SQVTM and CDR2 ANQGSEA. J gave up 5 bases and V 7 bases, and 7 bases lay outside the gene matches. CDR3 residues: CSARDRGSDEQYF. DNA for the CDR3: TGCAGCGCCCGGGACAGGGGGTCCGACGAGCAGTACTTC.